This TCR beta chain emerged from a study of blood T cell repertoires in COVID-19 (dated by TCRdb to 2020 to 2021). Broadly, across the study: Collaborator samples came from the United States, Italy and Spain and covered acute and convalescent phases of COVID-19. The prospective study material was composed of cDNA or gDNA derived from T cells, B-cell-depleted T cells, or PBMCs. Subjects who had been exposed to COVID-19, were actively infected with it, or had recovered from it provided the deeply sampled blood TCRbeta repertoires that made up the dataset. The repertoires were released in a freely available public database intended as a resource for research on the immune response to SARS-CoV-2. Samples were obtained from the ongoing ImmuneRACE study (first 160 participants) and from over a thousand subjects provided by 6 global collaborators. A de-identified subject ID, COVID-19 status, age in years and sex were almost always included in the sample metadata. HLA class I and class II types, where available, came from metadata supplied by the sample provider rather than from assay-based typing. The full study reports these points: How much clinical and demographic metadata was included differed by source and by participant, and the metadata was provided uncurated.

The immunoSEQ Assay, a bias-controlled multiplex PCR, was used to amplify TCRbeta CDR3 regions from genomic DNA. Per the source publication's procedure: Nucleated cell counts per sample were estimated from amplification of reference gene primers within the assay. To quantify the absolute abundance of each unique TCRbeta CDR3 rearrangement, sequence reads were collapsed and filtered. For each sample, productive Simpson clonality was calculated as the square root of Simpson's diversity index across productive rearrangements. TCRdb holds this immuneACCESS table with in-frame rearrangements only. Some clones are missing; in checked studies, unresolved V genes explain under half, and the rest has no known cause. That table supplies the V and J calls and clone size; D and trimming were determined from the DNA. This sample lists 400,000 or so clones; 70% to 90% were detected once. Of the sample, roughly 0.87% falls within the top ten clones.

One collaborating source in Seattle enrolled patients during active infection and followed them longitudinally through the course of disease. Each collaborating institution followed its own protocols to collect whole blood in K2EDTA tubes. For TCRbeta analysis, collaborators shipped samples as frozen whole blood, isolated PBMCs, or DNA extracted from either of those sample types. As for this clone: No cognate antigen has been identified for it. One base away there is no much larger clone; base qualities are not given.

The CDR3 measures 14 amino acids from cysteine to phenylalanine. Only the CDR3 region is kept as DNA, spanning 42 bases read in frame from base 1. From the germline V gene, CDR1 is KGHSY and CDR2 is FQNENV. V is cut back by 4 bases and J by 0 bases, with 3 bases in the junction unmatched. What was sequenced was peripheral blood. The sequence derives from a man aged 18 to 30 with COVID-19, enrolled during active disease. The chain is assembled from TRBV16 and TRBJ2-7; TRBD1 fits 7 bases in the junction. Here the CDR3 is given as CASSLTGSSYEQYF. The base sequence is TGTGCCAGCAGCCTGACAGGGAGCTCCTACGAGCAGTACTTC.